This T cell receptor beta chain was obtained from a study of T cells after posttransplantation cyclophosphamide. General study findings and limits: After PTCy, TRB diversity resembled that of CNI/methotrexate controls. Blood and skin or GI T cell repertoires showed limited TRB overlap.

Sequenced by immunoSEQ multiplex PCR; TCRdb stores in-frame clones only, minus some. The record shows more than 2,500 clones for this sample, with no singletons present. This CDR3 contains 15 residues. CDR1 is SGHDN, CDR2 FVKESK, per germline. V was clipped by 1 base and J by 9 bases; unmatched bases: 4. A marrow graft followed busulfan-fludarabine conditioning, with cyclophosphamide on days +3 and +4. This clone was detected ten times or more. Its target is not known. This TCR was sampled from a female patient between 55 and 75 years old who received an allogeneic stem cell transplant from a related donor and was CMV-positive. Some of the T cells might come from the graft donor. Here the sequenced sample was PBMCs, taken after allogeneic stem cell transplant with posttransplant cyclophosphamide. This chain connects TRBV14 to TRBJ2-1; 12 nucleotides agree with TRBD2. CDR3 amino acids: CASSQAASGRGEQFF. For the CDR3, the DNA is TGTGCCAGCAGCCAAGCTGCTAGCGGGAGGGGTGAGCAGTTCTTC.